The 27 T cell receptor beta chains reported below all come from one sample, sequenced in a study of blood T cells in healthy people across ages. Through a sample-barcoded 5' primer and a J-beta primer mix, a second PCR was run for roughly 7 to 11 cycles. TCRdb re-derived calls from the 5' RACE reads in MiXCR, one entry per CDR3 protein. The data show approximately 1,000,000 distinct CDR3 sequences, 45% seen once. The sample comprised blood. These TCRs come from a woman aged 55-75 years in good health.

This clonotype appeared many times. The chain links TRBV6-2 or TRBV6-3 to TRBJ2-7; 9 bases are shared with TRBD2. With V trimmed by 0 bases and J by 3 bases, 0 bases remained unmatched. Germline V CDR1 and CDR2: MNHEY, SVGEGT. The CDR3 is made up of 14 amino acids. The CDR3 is CASSYSTSGYEQYF. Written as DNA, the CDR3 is TGTGCCAGCAGTTACTCGACTAGCGGCTACGAGCAGTACTTC.

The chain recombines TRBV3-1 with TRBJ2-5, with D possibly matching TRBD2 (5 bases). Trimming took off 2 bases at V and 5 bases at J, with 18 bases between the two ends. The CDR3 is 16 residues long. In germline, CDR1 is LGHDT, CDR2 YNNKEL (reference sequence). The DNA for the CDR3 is TGTGCCAGCAGCCAAATAGGACGGGAAATGGCGGAGACCCAGTACTTC. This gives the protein CASSQIGREMAETQYF.

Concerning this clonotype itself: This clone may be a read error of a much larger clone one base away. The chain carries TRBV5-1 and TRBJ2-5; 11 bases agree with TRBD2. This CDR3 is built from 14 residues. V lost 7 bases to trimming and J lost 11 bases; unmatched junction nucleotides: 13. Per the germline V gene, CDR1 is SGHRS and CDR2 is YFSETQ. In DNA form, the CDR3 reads TGCGCCAGCGGAACTAGCGGGAGACACAATGAGCAGTACTTC. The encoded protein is CASGTSGRHNEQYF.

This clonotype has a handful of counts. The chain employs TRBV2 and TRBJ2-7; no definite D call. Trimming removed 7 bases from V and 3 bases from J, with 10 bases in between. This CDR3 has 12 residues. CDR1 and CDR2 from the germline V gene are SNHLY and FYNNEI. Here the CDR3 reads CASTGRDYEQYF. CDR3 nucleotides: TGTGCCAGCACTGGCCGAGACTACGAGCAGTACTTC.

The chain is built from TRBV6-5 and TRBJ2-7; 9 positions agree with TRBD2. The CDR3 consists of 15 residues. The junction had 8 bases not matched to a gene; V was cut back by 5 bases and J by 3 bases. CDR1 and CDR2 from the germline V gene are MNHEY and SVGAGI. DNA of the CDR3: TGTGCCAGCAGTGAATCAGCGGGAGGTCACTACGAGCAGTACTTC. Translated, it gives CASSESAGGHYEQYF.

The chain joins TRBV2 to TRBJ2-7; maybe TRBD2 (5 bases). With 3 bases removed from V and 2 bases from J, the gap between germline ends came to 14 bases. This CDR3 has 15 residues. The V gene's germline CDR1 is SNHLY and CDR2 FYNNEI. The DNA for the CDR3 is TGTGCCAGCAGTGACCTTAGCGTGAGGGCCTACGAGCAGTACTTC. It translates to CASSDLSVRAYEQYF.

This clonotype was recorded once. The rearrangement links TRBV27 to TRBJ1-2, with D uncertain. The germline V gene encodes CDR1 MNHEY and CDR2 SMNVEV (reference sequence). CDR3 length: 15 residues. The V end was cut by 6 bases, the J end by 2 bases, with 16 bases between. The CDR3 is CASRGQREANYGYTF. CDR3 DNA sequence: TGTGCCAGCAGGGGTCAGAGGGAGGCAAACTATGGCTACACCTTC.

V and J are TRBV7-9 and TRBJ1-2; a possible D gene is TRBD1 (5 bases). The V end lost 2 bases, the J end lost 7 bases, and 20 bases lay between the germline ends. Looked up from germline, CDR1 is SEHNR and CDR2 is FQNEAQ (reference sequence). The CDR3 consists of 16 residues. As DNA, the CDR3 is TGTGCCAGCAGCTTAAACCCTCCCGGGACTTCGGGTGGCTACACCTTC. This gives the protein CASSLNPPGTSGGYTF.

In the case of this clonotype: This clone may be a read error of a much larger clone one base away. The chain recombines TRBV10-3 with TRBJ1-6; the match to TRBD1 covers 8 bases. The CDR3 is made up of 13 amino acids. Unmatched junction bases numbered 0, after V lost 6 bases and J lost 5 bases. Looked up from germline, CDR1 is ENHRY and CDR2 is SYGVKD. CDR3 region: CAIRGQDNSPLHF. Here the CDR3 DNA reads TGTGCCATCAGGGGACAGGATAATTCACCCCTCCACTTT.

The CDR3 is CASAPGAIGTDTQYF. The CDR3 DNA reads TGTGCCTCGGCGCCGGGTGCGATCGGAACAGATACGCAGTATTTT. This chain uses TRBV6-1 with TRBJ2-3; D uncertain. The germline gives CDR1 MNHNS, CDR2 SASEGT. Trimming stripped 11 bases from V and 3 bases from J, with 21 bases between. This CDR3 contains 15 residues.

The CDR3 reads CAIKGREVSEQFF. The DNA for the CDR3 is TGTGCCATCAAGGGCAGGGAGGTGAGTGAGCAGTTCTTC. V usage is TRBV10-3 and J usage is TRBJ2-1; weak D call: TRBD2 (6 bases). There are 13 residues in the CDR3. V gave up 7 bases and J gave up 9 bases, with 16 bases separating them. Germline V gene data show CDR1 as ENHRY and CDR2 as SYGVKD.

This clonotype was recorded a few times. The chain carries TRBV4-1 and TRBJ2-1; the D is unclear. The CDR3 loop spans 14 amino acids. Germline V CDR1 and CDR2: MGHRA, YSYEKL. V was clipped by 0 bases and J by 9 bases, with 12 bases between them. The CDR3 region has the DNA TGCGCCAGCAGCCAAGATCTGATAGCCGCTGAGCAGTTCTTC. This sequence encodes CASSQDLIAAEQFF.

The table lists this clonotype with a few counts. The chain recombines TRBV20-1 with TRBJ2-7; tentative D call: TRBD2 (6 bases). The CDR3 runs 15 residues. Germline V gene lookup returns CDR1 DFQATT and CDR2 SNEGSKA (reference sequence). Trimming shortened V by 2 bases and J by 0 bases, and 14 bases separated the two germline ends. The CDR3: CSARTTGRSSYEQYF. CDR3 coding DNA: TGCAGTGCTAGAACAACTGGGAGGAGCTCCTACGAGCAGTACTTC.

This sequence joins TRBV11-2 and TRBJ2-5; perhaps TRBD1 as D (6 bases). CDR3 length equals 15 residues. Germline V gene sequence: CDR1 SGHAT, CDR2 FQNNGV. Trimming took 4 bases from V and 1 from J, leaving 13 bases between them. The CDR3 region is CASSSLQGTQETQYF. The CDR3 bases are TGTGCCAGCAGCTCGTTGCAGGGGACCCAAGAGACCCAGTACTTC. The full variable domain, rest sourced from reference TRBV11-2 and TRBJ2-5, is EAGVAQSPRYKIIEKRQSVAFWCNPISGHATLYWYQQILGQGPKLLIQFQNNGVVDDSQLPKDRFSAERLKGVDSTLKIQPAKLEDSAVYLCASSSLQGTQETQYFGPGTRLLVL.

CDR3: CASSQNDRPYSGNTIYF. CDR3 DNA: TGTGCCAGCAGCCAAAATGACAGGCCCTACTCTGGAAACACCATATATTTT. V is TRBV13 and J is TRBJ1-3, with D possibly TRBD1 on 6 matching bases. Between the trimmed V and J ends, which lost 5 bases and 0 bases, there was a span of 17 bases. This CDR3 spans 17 amino acids. Germline CDR1 is PRHDT and CDR2 is FYEKMQ (reference sequence).

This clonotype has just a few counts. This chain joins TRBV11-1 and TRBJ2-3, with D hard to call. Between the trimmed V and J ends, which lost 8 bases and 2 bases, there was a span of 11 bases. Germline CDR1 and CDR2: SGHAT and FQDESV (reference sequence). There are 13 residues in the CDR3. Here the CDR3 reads CASALGFTDTQYF. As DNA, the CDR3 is TGTGCCAGCGCTCTGGGTTTCACAGATACGCAGTATTTT.

This CDR3 reads CSARDGRNSFAAESGELFF. Written as DNA, the CDR3 is TGCAGTGCTAGAGATGGGAGAAACTCCTTTGCGGCCGAATCCGGGGAGCTGTTTTTT. The rearrangement joins TRBV20-1 to TRBJ2-2; a weak D match, TRBD2 (5 bases). This CDR3 region has 19 residues. The germline V gene encodes CDR1 DFQATT and CDR2 SNEGSKA (reference sequence). Trimming took off 0 bases at V and 6 bases at J, with 26 bases between the two ends.

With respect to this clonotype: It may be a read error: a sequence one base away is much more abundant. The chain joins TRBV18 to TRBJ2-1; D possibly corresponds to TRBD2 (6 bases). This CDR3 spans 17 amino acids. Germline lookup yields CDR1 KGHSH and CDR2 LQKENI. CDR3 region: CAGSPVPAGSSYNEQFF. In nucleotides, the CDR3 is TGTGCCGGCTCACCGGTCCCAGCGGGCAGCTCCTACAATGAGCAGTTCTTC. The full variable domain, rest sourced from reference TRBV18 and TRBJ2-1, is NAGVMQNPRHLVRRRGQEARLRCSPMKGHSHVYWYRQLPEEGLKFMVYLQKENIIDESGMPKERFSAEFPKEGPSILRIQQVVRGDSAAYFCAGSPVPAGSSYNEQFFGPGTRLTVL.

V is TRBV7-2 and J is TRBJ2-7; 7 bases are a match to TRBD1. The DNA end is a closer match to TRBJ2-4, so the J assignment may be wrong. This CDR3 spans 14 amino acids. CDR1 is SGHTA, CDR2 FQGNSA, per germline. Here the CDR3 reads CASSLGGGQNIQYF. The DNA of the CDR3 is TGTGCCAGCAGCTTAGGTGGGGGACAGAACATTCAGTACTTC.

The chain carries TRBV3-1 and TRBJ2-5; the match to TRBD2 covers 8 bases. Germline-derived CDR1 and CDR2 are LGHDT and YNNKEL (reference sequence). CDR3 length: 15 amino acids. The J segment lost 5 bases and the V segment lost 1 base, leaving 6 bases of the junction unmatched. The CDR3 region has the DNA TGTGCCAGCAGCCAAGGGTACGGGAGGGCGGAGACCCAGTACTTC. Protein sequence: CASSQGYGRAETQYF.

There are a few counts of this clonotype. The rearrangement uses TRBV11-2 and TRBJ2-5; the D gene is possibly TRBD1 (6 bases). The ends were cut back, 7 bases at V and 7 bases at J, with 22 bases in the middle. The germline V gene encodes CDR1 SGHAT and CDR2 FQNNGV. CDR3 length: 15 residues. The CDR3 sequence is CASTPGDPSSGTQYF. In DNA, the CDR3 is TGTGCCAGCACTCCAGGGGATCCCTCGTCCGGGACCCAGTACTTC.

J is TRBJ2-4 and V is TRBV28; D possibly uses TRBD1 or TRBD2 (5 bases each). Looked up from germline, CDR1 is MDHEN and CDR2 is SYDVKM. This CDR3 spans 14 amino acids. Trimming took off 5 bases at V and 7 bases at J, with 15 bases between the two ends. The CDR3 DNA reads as TGTGCCAGCAGTCCCCCGGGGCGGAGGAACATTCAGTACTTC. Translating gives CASSPPGRRNIQYF.

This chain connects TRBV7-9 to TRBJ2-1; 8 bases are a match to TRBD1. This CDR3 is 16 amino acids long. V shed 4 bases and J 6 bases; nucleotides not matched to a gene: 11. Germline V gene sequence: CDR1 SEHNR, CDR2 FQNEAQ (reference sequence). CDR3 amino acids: CASSSPDRAEFNEQFF. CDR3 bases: TGTGCCAGCAGCTCCCCGGACAGGGCCGAATTCAATGAGCAGTTCTTC. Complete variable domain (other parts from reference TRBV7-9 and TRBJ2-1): DTGVSQNPRHKITKRGQNVTFRCDPISEHNRLYWYRQTLGQGPEFLTYFQNEAQLEKSRLLSDRFSAERPKGSFSTLEIQRTEQGDSAMYLCASSSPDRAEFNEQFFGPGTRLTVL.

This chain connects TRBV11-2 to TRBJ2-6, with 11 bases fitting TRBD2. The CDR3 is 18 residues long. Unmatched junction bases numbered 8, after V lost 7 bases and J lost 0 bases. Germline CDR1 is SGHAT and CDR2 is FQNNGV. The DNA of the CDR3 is TGTGCCAGCACCTTGTCCGGACTAGCGGGCTCTGGGGCCAACGTCCTGACTTTC. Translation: CASTLSGLAGSGANVLTF.

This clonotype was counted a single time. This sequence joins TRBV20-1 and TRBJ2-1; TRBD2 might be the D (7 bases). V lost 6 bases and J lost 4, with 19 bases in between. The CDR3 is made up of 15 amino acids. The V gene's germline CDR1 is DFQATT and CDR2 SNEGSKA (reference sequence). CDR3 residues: CSARKGGGVYNEQFF. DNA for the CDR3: TGCAGTGCCCGAAAGGGGGGGGGCGTTTACAATGAGCAGTTCTTC.

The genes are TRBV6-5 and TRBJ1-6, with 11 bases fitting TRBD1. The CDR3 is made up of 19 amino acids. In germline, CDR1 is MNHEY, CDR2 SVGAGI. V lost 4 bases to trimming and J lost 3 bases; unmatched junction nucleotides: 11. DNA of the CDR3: TGTGCCAGCAGTTCCCTCCCCCGGACAGGGGGCAACTATAATTCACCCCTCCACTTT. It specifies CASSSLPRTGGNYNSPLHF.

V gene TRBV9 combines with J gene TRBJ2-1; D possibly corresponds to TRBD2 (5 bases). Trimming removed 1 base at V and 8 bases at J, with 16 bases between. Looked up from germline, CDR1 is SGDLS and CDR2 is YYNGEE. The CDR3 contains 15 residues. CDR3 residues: CASSVMSGSLDEQFF. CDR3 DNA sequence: TGTGCCAGCAGCGTAATGTCGGGATCGTTAGATGAGCAGTTCTTC.